Sequencing of this T cell receptor beta chain was carried out in a study of blood T cells in healthy people across ages. With a J-beta primer mix and a sample-barcoded 5' primer, a second PCR ran about 7 to 11 cycles. No fewer than 3 million CDR3-containing paired-end reads came from each sample. TCRdb reanalysed the 5' RACE reads using MiXCR and keeps one entry per CDR3 protein. Of about 800,000 distinct CDR3 sequences listed, nearly 60% were seen once; the top ten hold 20% to 25%. The study, taken as a whole, reports: Diversity estimated from one million T cells was considered an underestimate. Higher naive T cell percentage went strongly together with higher TCR beta diversity.

V dropped 6 bases and J dropped 2; count of bases not matched to a gene: 8. Germline V gene data show CDR1 as MDHEN and CDR2 as SYDVKM. The CDR3 length is 16 residues. About this clonotype: Its specificity is not known.

This receptor was taken from a man aged 30 to 39 in good health. The chain links TRBV28 to TRBJ2-3, with 10 bases aligning to TRBD2. Sequencing used blood. CDR3 coding DNA: TGTGCCAGCAGCCCCGGGACTAGCGTCTCCACAGATACGCAGTATTTT. Residues: CASSPGTSVSTDTQYF.